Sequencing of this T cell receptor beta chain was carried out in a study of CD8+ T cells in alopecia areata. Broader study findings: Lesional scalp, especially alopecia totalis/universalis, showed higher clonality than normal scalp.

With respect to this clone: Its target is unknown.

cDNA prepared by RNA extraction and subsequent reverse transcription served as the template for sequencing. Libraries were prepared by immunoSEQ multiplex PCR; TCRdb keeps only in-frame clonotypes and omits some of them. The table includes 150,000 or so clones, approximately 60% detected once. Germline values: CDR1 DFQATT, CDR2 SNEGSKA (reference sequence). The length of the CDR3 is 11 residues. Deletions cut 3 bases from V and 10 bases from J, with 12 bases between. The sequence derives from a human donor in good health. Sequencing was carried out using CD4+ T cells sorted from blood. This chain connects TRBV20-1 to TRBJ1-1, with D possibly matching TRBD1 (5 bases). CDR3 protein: CSASARGGAFF. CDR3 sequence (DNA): TGCAGTGCTAGTGCGCGGGGCGGAGCTTTCTTT.